These 10 T cell receptor beta chains were all obtained from the same sample, sequenced in a study of blood T cell repertoires in COVID-19. The repertoire was sequenced with immunoSEQ multiplex PCR; TCRdb's copy has only in-frame clones and lacks some. The table includes roughly 300,000 clones, 65% to 90% detected once. Sequenced material: peripheral blood. All receptors come from a human donor in a cohort sampled during active COVID-19.

V gene TRBV5-6 combines with J gene TRBJ1-2; 7 bases fit TRBD1. CDR1 is SGHDT and CDR2 is YYEEEE in the germline V gene. This CDR3 spans 14 amino acids. Trimming removed 4 bases from V and 4 bases from J; junction bases left unmatched: 7. The CDR3 nucleotides read TGTGCCAGCAGCCACAGGGGTACGGGCTATGGCTACACCTTC. This gives the protein CASSHRGTGYGYTF.

This sequence joins TRBV18 and TRBJ2-1, with TRBD2 matching over 9 bases. The CDR3 extends over 14 amino acids. The V gene end was trimmed by 10 bases and the J gene end by 8 bases; junction bases not matched to a gene: 12. Germline CDR1 KGHSH, CDR2 LQKENI. Here the CDR3 reads CATTQSRGGHEQFF. The CDR3 nucleotides read TGTGCCACCACTCAATCGCGGGGGGGCCATGAGCAGTTCTTC.

This chain uses TRBV19 with TRBJ1-6; 7 bases match TRBD1. Germline assignment: CDR1 LNHDA and CDR2 SQIVND (reference sequence). V lost 6 bases to trimming and J lost 1 base; unmatched junction nucleotides: 9. The CDR3 runs 17 residues. The CDR3 spells CASSWSGQVSYNSPLHF. CDR3 coding DNA: TGTGCCAGTAGCTGGTCCGGACAGGTATCCTATAATTCACCCCTCCACTTT.

This clone appeared a few times. The sample has other DNA sequences that encode this CDR3 too. V gene TRBV19 combines with J gene TRBJ1-5; 7 nucleotides align to TRBD1. The length of the CDR3 is 15 residues. J lost 2 bases, V lost 3 bases, and 4 bases had no gene match. From germline, CDR1 is LNHDA and CDR2 SQIVND (reference sequence). The CDR3 sequence: CASSIPQGGNQPQHF. For the CDR3, the DNA is TGTGCCAGTAGTATCCCTCAGGGGGGCAATCAGCCCCAGCATTTT. The full variable domain, completed using reference TRBV19 and TRBJ1-5, is DGGITQSPKYLFRKEGQNVTLSCEQNLNHDAMYWYRQDPGQGLRLIYYSQIVNDFQKGDIAEGYSVSREKKESFPLTVTSAQKNPTAFYLCASSIPQGGNQPQHFGDGTRLSIL.

The CDR3 region has the DNA TGTGCCAGCAGCGGGACAGACTCCTACGAGCAGTACTTC. It codes for CASSGTDSYEQYF. J is TRBJ2-7 and V is TRBV3-1 (or the pseudogene TRBV3-2); 7 bases are shared with TRBD1. V trimming: 5 bases; J trimming: 0 bases; junction bases outside the gene matches: 1. Germline CDR1 is LGHDT and CDR2 is YNNKEL (reference sequence). The CDR3 runs 13 residues.

J is TRBJ1-2 and V is TRBV27; 7 bases fit TRBD1. CDR3 length equals 13 residues. J lost 2 bases, V lost 9 bases, and 6 bases had no gene match. Germline V gene lookup returns CDR1 MNHEY and CDR2 SMNVEV (reference sequence). The CDR3 DNA reads TGTGCCAGTGGGGACAGAGAGAACTATGGCTACACCTTC. It is translated as CASGDRENYGYTF.

The chain is built from TRBV3-1 (or the pseudogene TRBV3-2) and TRBJ2-3, with TRBD2 matching over 11 bases. The CDR3 consists of 15 residues. V shed 1 base and J 10 bases; nucleotides not matched to a gene: 7. Germline loops: CDR1 LGHDT, CDR2 YNNKEL (reference sequence). The CDR3 DNA reads TGTGCCAGCAGCCAAGTAGCGGGGGGGCAGCTGCCGCAGTATTTT. Protein product: CASSQVAGGQLPQYF.

This chain connects TRBV5-6 to TRBJ2-7; 7 nucleotides agree with TRBD2. The CDR3 loop spans 12 amino acids. Germline-derived CDR1 and CDR2 are SGHDT and YYEEEE. Trimming at V came to 10 bases and at J to 4 bases, leaving 8 bases not matched to a gene. Here the CDR3 reads CAVCPSGYEQYF. As DNA, the CDR3 is TGTGCCGTGTGTCCTAGCGGATACGAGCAGTACTTC.

This chain links TRBV28 with TRBJ2-7, with TRBD1 identical over 8 bases. After removal of 6 bases from V and 6 bases from J, the junction contained 4 bases not matched to a gene. Germline lookup yields CDR1 MDHEN and CDR2 SYDVKM. The CDR3 has 12 residues. CDR3 residues: CASRLRGPEQYF. DNA for the CDR3: TGTGCCAGCAGGCTCAGGGGGCCCGAGCAGTACTTC.

J is TRBJ2-5 and V is TRBV27, with 9 bases that match TRBD1. The CDR3 has 13 residues. V lost 4 bases to trimming and J lost 7 bases; unmatched junction nucleotides: 4. The germline gives CDR1 MNHEY, CDR2 SMNVEV (reference sequence). This CDR3 reads CASSYRGPGTQYF. Written as DNA, the CDR3 is TGTGCCAGCAGTTACAGGGGGCCGGGGACCCAGTACTTC.